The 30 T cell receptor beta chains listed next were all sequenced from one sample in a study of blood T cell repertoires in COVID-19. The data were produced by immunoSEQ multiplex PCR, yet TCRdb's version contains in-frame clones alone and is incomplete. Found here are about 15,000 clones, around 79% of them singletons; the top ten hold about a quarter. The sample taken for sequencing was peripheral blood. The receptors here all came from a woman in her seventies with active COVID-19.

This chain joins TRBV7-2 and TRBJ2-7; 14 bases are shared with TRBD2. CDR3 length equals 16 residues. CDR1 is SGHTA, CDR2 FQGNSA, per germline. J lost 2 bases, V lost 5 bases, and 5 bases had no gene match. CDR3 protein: CASSRGLAGAAYEQYF. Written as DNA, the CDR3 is TGTGCCAGCAGCCGGGGACTAGCGGGAGCCGCCTACGAGCAGTACTTC. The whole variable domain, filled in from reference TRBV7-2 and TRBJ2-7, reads GAGVSQSPSNKVTEKGKDVELRCDPISGHTALYWYRQSLGQGLEFLIYFQGNSAPDKSGLPSDRFSAERTGGSVSTLTIQRTQQEDSAVYLCASSRGLAGAAYEQYFGPGTRLTVT.

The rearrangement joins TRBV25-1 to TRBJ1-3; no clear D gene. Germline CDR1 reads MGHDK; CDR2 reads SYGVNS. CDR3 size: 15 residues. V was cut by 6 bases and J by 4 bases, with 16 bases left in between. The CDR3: CASRRSETGGNTIYF. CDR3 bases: TGTGCCAGCAGGAGGTCCGAAACGGGGGGAAACACCATATATTTT. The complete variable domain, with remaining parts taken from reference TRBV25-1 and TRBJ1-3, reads EADIYQTPRYLVIGTGKKITLECSQTMGHDKMYWYQQDPGMELHLIHYSYGVNSTEKGDLSSESTVSRIRTEHFPLTLESARPSHTSQYLCASRRSETGGNTIYFGEGSWLTVV.

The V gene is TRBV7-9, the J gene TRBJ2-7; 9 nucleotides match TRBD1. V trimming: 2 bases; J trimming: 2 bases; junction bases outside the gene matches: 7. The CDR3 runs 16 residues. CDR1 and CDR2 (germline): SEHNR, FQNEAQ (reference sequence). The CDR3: CASSLTTGGFTYEQYF. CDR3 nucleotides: TGTGCCAGCAGCTTAACCACAGGGGGCTTCACCTACGAGCAGTACTTC.

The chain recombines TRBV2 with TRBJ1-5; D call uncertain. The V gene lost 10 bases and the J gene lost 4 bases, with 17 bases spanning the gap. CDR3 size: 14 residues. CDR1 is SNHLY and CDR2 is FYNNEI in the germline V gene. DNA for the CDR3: TGTGCCACCTCTAATTTCGGGGTAAATCAGCCCCAGCATTTT. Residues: CATSNFGVNQPQHF.

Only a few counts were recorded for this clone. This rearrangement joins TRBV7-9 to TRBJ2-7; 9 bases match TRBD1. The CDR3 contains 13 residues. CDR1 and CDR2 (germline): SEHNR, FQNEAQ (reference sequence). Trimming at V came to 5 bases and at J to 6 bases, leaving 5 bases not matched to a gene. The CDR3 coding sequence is TGTGCCAGCAGCCTCACAGGGGGCAGCGAGCAGTACTTC. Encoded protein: CASSLTGGSEQYF.

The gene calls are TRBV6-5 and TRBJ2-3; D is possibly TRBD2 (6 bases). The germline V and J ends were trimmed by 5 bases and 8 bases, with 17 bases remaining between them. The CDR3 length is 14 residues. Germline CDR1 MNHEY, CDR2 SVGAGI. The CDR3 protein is CASSTRDSRGTQYF. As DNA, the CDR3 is TGTGCCAGCAGTACCCGGGACTCCCGGGGTACGCAGTATTTT.

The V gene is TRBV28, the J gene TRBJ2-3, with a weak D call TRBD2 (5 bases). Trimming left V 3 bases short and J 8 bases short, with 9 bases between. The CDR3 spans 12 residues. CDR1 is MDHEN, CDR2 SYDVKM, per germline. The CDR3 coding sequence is TGTGCCAGCAGTTTCCGGGCGGGTACGCAGTATTTT. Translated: CASSFRAGTQYF.

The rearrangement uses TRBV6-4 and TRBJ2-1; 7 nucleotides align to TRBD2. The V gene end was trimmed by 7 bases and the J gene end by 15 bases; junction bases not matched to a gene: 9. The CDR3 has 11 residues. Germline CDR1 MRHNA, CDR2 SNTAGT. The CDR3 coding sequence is TGTGCCAGCACATCGGGAGGAAGGTGGTTCTTC. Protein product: CASTSGGRWFF.

The CDR3 DNA sequence: TGTGCCATCAGTGAGTTCACAGGGGCCGATTCACCCCTCCACTTT. Its protein is CAISEFTGADSPLHF. The rearrangement uses TRBV10-3 and TRBJ1-6, with 7 bases matching TRBD1. After removal of 1 base from V and 8 bases from J, the junction contained 5 bases not matched to a gene. The CDR3 totals 15 residues. Germline V CDR1 and CDR2: ENHRY, SYGVKD.

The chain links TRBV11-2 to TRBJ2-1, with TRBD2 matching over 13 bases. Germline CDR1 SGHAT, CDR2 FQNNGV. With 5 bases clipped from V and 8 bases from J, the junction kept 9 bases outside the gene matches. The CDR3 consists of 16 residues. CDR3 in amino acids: CASSMPGTSGEYEQFF. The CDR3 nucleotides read TGTGCCAGCAGCATGCCCGGGACTAGCGGGGAATATGAGCAGTTCTTC.

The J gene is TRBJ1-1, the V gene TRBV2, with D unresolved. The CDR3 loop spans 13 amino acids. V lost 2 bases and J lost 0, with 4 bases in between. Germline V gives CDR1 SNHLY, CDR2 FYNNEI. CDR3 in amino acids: CASSEQLNTEAFF. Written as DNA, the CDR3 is TGTGCCAGCAGTGAACAGTTGAACACTGAAGCTTTCTTT.

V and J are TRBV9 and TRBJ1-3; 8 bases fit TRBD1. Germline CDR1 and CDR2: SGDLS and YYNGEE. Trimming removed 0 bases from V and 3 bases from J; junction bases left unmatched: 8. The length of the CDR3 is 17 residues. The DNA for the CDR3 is TGTGCCAGCAGCGTAGACCCTCTCGACAGGGGTGGAAACACCATATATTTT. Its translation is CASSVDPLDRGGNTIYF.

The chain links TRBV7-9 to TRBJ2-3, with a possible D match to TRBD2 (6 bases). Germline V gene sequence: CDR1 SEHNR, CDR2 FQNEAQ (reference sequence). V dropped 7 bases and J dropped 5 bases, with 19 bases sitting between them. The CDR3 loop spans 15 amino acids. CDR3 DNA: TGTGCCAGCATCCCATCGGAGGGCCCTGGAGATACGCAGTATTTT. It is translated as CASIPSEGPGDTQYF.

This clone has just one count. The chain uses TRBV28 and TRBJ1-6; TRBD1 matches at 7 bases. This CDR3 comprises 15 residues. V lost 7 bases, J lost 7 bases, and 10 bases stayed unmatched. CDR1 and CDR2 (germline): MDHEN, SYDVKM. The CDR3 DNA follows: TGTGCCAGCACTCCTGCGGGGACAGCCAATTCACCCCTCCACTTT. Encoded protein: CASTPAGTANSPLHF.

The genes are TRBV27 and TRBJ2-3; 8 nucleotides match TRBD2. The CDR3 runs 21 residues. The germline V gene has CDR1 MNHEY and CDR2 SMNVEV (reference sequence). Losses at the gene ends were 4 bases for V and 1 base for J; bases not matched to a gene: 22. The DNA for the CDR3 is TGTGCCAGCAGTTCCCACCGCTTGCCAAGTAGCGGGATCAGAGGCACAGATACGCAGTATTTT. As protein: CASSSHRLPSSGIRGTDTQYF.

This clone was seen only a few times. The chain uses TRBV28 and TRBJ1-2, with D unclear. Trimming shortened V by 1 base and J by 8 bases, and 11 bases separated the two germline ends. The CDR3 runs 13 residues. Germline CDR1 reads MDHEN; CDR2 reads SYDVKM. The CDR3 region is CASSLSTSRGYTF. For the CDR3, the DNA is TGTGCCAGCAGTTTATCAACATCGAGGGGCTACACCTTC.

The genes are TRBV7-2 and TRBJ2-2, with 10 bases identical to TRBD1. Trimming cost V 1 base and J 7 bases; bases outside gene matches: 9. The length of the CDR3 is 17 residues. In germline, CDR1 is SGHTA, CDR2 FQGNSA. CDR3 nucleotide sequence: TGTGCCAGCAGCTTAGGTGTCGCGGGACAGGGGTTCGGGGAGCTGTTTTTT. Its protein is CASSLGVAGQGFGELFF.

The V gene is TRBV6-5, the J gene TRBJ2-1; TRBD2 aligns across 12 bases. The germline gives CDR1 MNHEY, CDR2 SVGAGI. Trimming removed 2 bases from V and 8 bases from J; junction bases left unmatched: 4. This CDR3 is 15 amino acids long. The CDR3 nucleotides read TGTGCCAGCAGTTACGAGACTAGCGGGAGCCATGAGCAGTTCTTC. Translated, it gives CASSYETSGSHEQFF.

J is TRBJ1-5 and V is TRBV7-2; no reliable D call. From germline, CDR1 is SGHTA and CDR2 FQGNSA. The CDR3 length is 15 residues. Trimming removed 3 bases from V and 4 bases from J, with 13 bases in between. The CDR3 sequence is CASSFYGGRNQPQHF. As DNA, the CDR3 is TGTGCCAGCAGCTTTTACGGCGGTCGTAATCAGCCCCAGCATTTT.

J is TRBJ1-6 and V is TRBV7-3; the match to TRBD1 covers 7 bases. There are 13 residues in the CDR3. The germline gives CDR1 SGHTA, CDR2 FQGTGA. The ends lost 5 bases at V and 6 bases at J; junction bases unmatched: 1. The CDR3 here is CASSRQGNSPLHF. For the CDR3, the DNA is TGTGCCAGCAGCCGACAGGGTAATTCACCCCTCCACTTT. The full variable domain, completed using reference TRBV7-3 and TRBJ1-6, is GAGVSQTPSNKVTEKGKYVELRCDPISGHTALYWYRQSLGQGPEFLIYFQGTGAADDSGLPNDRFFAVRPEGSVSTLKIQRTERGDSAVYLCASSRQGNSPLHFGNGTRLTVT.

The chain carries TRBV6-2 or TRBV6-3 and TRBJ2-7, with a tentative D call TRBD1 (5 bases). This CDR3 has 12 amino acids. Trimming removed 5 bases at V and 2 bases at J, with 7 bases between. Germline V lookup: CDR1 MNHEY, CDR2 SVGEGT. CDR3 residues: CASSRGTYEQYF. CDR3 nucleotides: TGTGCCAGCAGTAGGGGAACCTACGAGCAGTACTTC.

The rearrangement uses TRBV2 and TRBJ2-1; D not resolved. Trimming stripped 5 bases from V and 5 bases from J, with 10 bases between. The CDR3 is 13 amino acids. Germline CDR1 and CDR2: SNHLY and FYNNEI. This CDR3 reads CASSFTTDNEQFF. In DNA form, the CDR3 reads TGTGCCAGCAGTTTTACTACGGACAATGAGCAGTTCTTC.

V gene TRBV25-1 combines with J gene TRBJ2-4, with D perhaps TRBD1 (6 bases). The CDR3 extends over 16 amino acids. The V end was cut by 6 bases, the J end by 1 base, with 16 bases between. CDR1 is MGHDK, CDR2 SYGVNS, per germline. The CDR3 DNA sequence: TGTGCCAGCAGCAGTGGTTATCAGGGGGCCAAAAACATTCAGTACTTC. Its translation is CASSSGYQGAKNIQYF.

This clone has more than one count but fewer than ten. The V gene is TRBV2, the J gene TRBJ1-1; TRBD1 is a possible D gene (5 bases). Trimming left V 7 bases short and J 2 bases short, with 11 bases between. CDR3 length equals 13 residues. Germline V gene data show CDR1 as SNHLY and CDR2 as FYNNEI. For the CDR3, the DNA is TGTGCCAGCACTCAGGGTGAAAACACTGAAGCTTTCTTT. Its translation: CASTQGENTEAFF.

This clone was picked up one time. CDR3 in DNA: TGTGCCAGCTCAAATAGCGGGAGAACAGATACGCAGTATTTT. It yields the protein CASSNSGRTDTQYF. This chain joins TRBV28 and TRBJ2-3, with TRBD2 identical over 9 bases. The trim removed 8 bases at V and 3 bases at J, leaving 6 bases unmatched. Germline V gene sequence: CDR1 MDHEN, CDR2 SYDVKM. This CDR3 contains 14 residues.

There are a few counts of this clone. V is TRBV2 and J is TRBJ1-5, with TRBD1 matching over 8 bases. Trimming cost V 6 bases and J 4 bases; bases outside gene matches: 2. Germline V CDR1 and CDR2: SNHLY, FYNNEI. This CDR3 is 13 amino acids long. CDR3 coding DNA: TGTGCCAGCAGGGACAGGGATAATCAGCCCCAGCATTTT. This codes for CASRDRDNQPQHF.

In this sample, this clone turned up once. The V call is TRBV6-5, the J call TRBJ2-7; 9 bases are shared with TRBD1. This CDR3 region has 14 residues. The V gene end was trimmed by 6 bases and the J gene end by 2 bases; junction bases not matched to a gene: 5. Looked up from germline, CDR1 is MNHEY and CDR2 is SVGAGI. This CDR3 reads CASRTDRGTYEQYF. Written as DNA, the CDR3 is TGTGCCAGCAGGACGGACAGGGGAACCTACGAGCAGTACTTC.

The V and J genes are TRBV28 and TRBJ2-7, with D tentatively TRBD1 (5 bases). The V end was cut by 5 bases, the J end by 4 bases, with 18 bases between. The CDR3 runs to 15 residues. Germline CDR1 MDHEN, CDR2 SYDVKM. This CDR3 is CASSLRIRGVYEQYF. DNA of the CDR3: TGTGCCAGCAGTCTTCGGATAAGGGGTGTATACGAGCAGTACTTC. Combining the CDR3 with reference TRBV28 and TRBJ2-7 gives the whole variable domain DVKVTQSSRYLVKRTGEKVFLECVQDMDHENMFWYRQDPGLGLRLIYFSYDVKMKEKGDIPEGYSVSREKKERFSLILESASTNQTSMYLCASSLRIRGVYEQYFGPGTRLTVT.

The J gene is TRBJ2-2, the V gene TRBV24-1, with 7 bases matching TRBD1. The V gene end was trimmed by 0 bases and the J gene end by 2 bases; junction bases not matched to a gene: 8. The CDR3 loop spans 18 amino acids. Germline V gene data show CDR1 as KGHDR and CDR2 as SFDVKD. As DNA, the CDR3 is TGTGCCACCAGTGATTTGATCTGGGACAGCGGCAACACCGGGGAGCTGTTTTTT. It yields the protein CATSDLIWDSGNTGELFF.

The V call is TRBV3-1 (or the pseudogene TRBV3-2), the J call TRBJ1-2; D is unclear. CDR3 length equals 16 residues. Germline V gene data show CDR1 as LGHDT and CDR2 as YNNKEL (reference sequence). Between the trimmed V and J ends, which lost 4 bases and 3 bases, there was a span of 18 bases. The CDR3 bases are TGTGCCAGCAGCCTCCTGCGCGGGAAGGGCCACTATGGCTACACCTTC. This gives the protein CASSLLRGKGHYGYTF.